Presented here are 11 T cell receptor beta chains from one specimen sequenced in a study of liver allograft versus peripheral blood T cells. Study at large: A comparison was made between T cell receptor repertoires in transplanted livers and those in recipients' peripheral blood.

One entry per CDR3 protein results from TCRdb running MiXCR on the reads. The table has 9,700 or so distinct CDR3 sequences, 20% to 30% seen once. These receptor sequences come from a human patient who had a liver transplant. Some T cells here may be from the graft donor.

The sample holds many counts of this clonotype. The chain couples TRBV29-1 to TRBJ2-1; 8 bases align to TRBD2. V trimming: 8 bases; J trimming: 3 bases; junction bases outside the gene matches: 6. CDR3 length: 13 amino acids. Germline CDR1 reads SQVTM; CDR2 reads ANQGSEA. The CDR3 DNA reads TGCAGCCACACAGCGGGGGACTACAATGAGCAGTTCTTC. Translated: CSHTAGDYNEQFF.

By sample share, this clonotype is medium-sized (0.01 to 0.1%). The chain is built from TRBV6-5 and TRBJ1-6; D is undetermined. Germline V gives CDR1 MNHEY, CDR2 SVGAGI. The CDR3 loop spans 14 amino acids. V lost 6 bases, J lost 6 bases, and 12 bases lay in between. The DNA for the CDR3 is TGTGCCAGCAGCAACGGGCCCGCTAATTCACCCCTCCACTTT. This translates into CASSNGPANSPLHF.

The chain combines TRBV29-1 with TRBJ2-2; perhaps TRBD1 as D (7 bases). This CDR3 comprises 15 residues. With 4 bases removed from V and 5 bases from J, the gap between germline ends came to 17 bases. Germline CDR1 and CDR2: SQVTM and ANQGSEA. Here the CDR3 DNA reads TGCAGCGTTGGGATTACAGGGGAGGTAACCGGGGAGCTGTTTTTT. Protein sequence: CSVGITGEVTGELFF.

This clonotype is classed as medium-sized (0.01 to 0.1%). The chain has TRBV29-1 and TRBJ1-2; TRBD1 matches 7 bases. There are 13 residues in the CDR3. The V gene's germline CDR1 is SQVTM and CDR2 ANQGSEA. Trimming at V came to 5 bases and at J to 6 bases, leaving 9 bases not matched to a gene. The CDR3 DNA reads TGCAGCGTTCGGTGGCAGGGGGTGCATGGCTACACCTTC. This sequence encodes CSVRWQGVHGYTF.

This clonotype was detected only a few times. The chain couples TRBV18 to TRBJ1-1; maybe TRBD1 (5 bases). Germline loops: CDR1 KGHSH, CDR2 LQKENI. The CDR3 is made up of 15 amino acids. V was cut by 3 bases and J by 5 bases, with 16 bases left in between. The CDR3: CASSPIGLGETEAFF. The CDR3 DNA follows: TGTGCCAGCTCACCGATAGGGCTAGGGGAGACTGAAGCTTTCTTT.

This clonotype has just one count. A read error is likely here: a far larger clone is one base away. The CDR3 nucleotides read TGTGCCAGCACCATCAACGGGGTCTACAATGAGCAGTTCTTC. This encodes CASTINGVYNEQFF. The rearrangement joins TRBV6-1 to TRBJ2-1; perhaps TRBD2 as D (5 bases). The CDR3 contains 14 residues. In germline, CDR1 is MNHNS, CDR2 SASEGT. Trimming left V 7 bases short and J 3 bases short, with 13 bases between.

This clonotype occurred a few times. This chain links TRBV20-1 with TRBJ1-1, with a tentative D call TRBD1 (6 bases). The CDR3 is 15 amino acids. Trimming stripped 4 bases from V and 1 base from J, with 16 bases between. Germline V gene lookup returns CDR1 DFQATT and CDR2 SNEGSKA (reference sequence). Here the CDR3 reads CSATRATGTNTEAFF. The CDR3, as DNA: TGCAGTGCTACCAGGGCCACAGGGACGAACACTGAAGCTTTCTTT.

This chain links TRBV5-5 with TRBJ2-3, with 9 bases lining up with TRBD2. The CDR3 runs to 14 residues. The V gene's germline CDR1 is SGHKS and CDR2 YYEKEE (reference sequence). V lost 4 bases and J lost 3; bases outside the gene matches: 3. The CDR3 sequence is CASSPGLATDTQYF. CDR3 nucleotides: TGTGCCAGCAGCCCGGGACTAGCAACAGATACGCAGTATTTT.

Within the sample, this clonotype is medium-sized. The J gene is TRBJ1-6, the V gene TRBV28, with 7 bases that match TRBD1. CDR3 size: 16 residues. The V gene end was trimmed by 5 bases and the J gene end by 4 bases; junction bases not matched to a gene: 8. CDR1 is MDHEN, CDR2 SYDVKM, per germline. CDR3 sequence reads: CASSPPTGSYNSPLHF. In nucleotides, the CDR3 is TGTGCCAGCAGTCCCCCGACAGGGTCGTATAATTCACCCCTCCACTTT.

This clonotype turned up a few times. This chain joins TRBV18 and TRBJ1-2, with TRBD1 as a possible D gene (6 bases). Trimming cost V 3 bases and J 4 bases, with 18 bases left between them. CDR1 is KGHSH and CDR2 is LQKENI in the germline V gene. This CDR3 spans 16 amino acids. As DNA, the CDR3 is TGTGCCAGCTCACCCCCTTCAGGGGTCTCGGTCTATGGCTACACCTTC. It specifies CASSPPSGVSVYGYTF.

The rearrangement uses TRBV15 and TRBJ1-2, with D possibly TRBD1 on 6 matching bases. The germline V and J ends were trimmed by 0 bases and 6 bases, with 14 bases remaining between them. CDR1 and CDR2 (germline): LNHNV, YYDKDF (reference sequence). The CDR3 has 15 amino acids. This chain's CDR3 is CATSRDVGALDGYTF. Written as DNA, the CDR3 is TGTGCCACCAGCAGAGATGTGGGGGCGCTGGATGGCTACACCTTC.